These 24 T cell receptor beta chains share one sample of origin, sequenced in a study of T cell clonotyping in hematopoietic cell transplantation. Time point of the sample: recipient sample about 28 days before transplant, after cytoreduction. Some clones are missing from TCRdb's copy, which holds only in-frame ones; the method was immunoSEQ multiplex PCR. The sample records roughly 30,000 clones, more than 70% being singletons. Sequencing was performed on peripheral blood mononuclear cells, taken before stem cell transplant. The receptors come from a man aged 35 to 55 with acute myeloid leukemia. Some clones in this sample may be carry-over from other donors' samples.

This clone was counted only a few times. This sequence joins TRBV20-1 and TRBJ1-2; D gene unclear. CDR3 length: 11 residues. CDR1 DFQATT and CDR2 SNEGSKA come from the germline V gene (reference sequence). CDR3 sequence: CSAARGYGYTF. CDR3 sequence (DNA): TGCAGCGCAGCGCGGGGCTATGGCTACACCTTC.

The genes are TRBV2 and TRBJ1-2, with TRBD1 matching over 10 bases. This CDR3 region has 16 residues. With V trimmed by 7 bases and J by 4 bases, 12 bases remained unmatched. Per germline, CDR1 SNHLY and CDR2 FYNNEI. Here the CDR3 reads CASTLPRDRGVYGYTF. In DNA form, the CDR3 reads TGTGCCAGCACCCTGCCCCGGGACAGGGGAGTCTATGGCTACACCTTC.

This clone was seen only a few times. The chain employs TRBV7-9 and TRBJ1-5; possible D gene TRBD1, 5 bases. CDR3 length: 14 amino acids. V was trimmed by 8 bases and J by 2 bases, leaving 13 bases between them. CDR1 is SEHNR, CDR2 FQNEAQ, per germline (reference sequence). CDR3 in DNA: TGTGCCAGCCGTAAGGGGCCGGGCAATCAGCCCCAGCATTTT. Encoded protein: CASRKGPGNQPQHF. Drawing the rest from reference TRBV7-9 and TRBJ1-5, the complete variable domain is DTGVSQNPRHKITKRGQNVTFRCDPISEHNRLYWYRQTLGQGPEFLTYFQNEAQLEKSRLLSDRFSAERPKGSFSTLEIQRTEQGDSAMYLCASRKGPGNQPQHFGDGTRLSIL.

V gene TRBV9 combines with J gene TRBJ2-5; no clear D gene. The J call may be faulty, since TRBJ2-7 better matches the DNA end. The length of the CDR3 is 14 residues. Germline CDR1 is SGDLS and CDR2 is YYNGEE. The CDR3 DNA is TGTGCCAGTCGTTGGGCGCGGTGGCACTACGAGCAGTACTTC. Its translation is CASRWARWHYEQYF.

Only a few counts were recorded for this clone. The chain recombines TRBV27 with TRBJ2-1; D might be TRBD1 (6 bases). V dropped 2 bases and J dropped 5 bases, with 10 bases sitting between them. The CDR3 loop spans 14 amino acids. Germline V gene sequence: CDR1 MNHEY, CDR2 SMNVEV (reference sequence). The CDR3 DNA reads as TGTGCCAGCAGTTTACTCACAGGGAACAATGAGCAGTTCTTC. It is translated as CASSLLTGNNEQFF.

The rearrangement links TRBV7-2 to TRBJ2-6, with D possibly TRBD1 on 5 matching bases. Germline assignment: CDR1 SGHTA and CDR2 FQGNSA. Trimming stripped 5 bases from V and 0 bases from J, with 14 bases between. The CDR3 length is 17 residues. In nucleotides, the CDR3 is TGTGCCAGCAGCCCGCGACAGTTTACCTCTGGGGCCAACGTCCTGACTTTC. As protein: CASSPRQFTSGANVLTF.

This chain joins TRBV20-1 and TRBJ1-1; D is unresolved. Trimming pared 3 bases from V and 10 bases from J, leaving 12 bases between. The germline gives CDR1 DFQATT, CDR2 SNEGSKA (reference sequence). This CDR3 has 11 amino acids. CDR3: CSARKTMAAFF. The CDR3 DNA is TGCAGTGCTAGGAAGACAATGGCAGCTTTCTTT.

The genes are TRBV13 and TRBJ2-7; D is ambiguous. CDR1 and CDR2 (germline): PRHDT, FYEKMQ (reference sequence). This CDR3 region has 14 residues. V lost 1 base, J lost 2 bases, and 9 bases lay in between. CDR3 protein: CASSLAAGAYEQYF. The CDR3 nucleotides are TGTGCCAGCAGCTTAGCGGCAGGCGCCTACGAGCAGTACTTC.

This chain links TRBV28 with TRBJ1-5; TRBD1 might be the D (5 bases). The CDR3 totals 15 residues. V was cut by 7 bases and J by 9 bases, with 22 bases left in between. The germline CDR1 and CDR2 sequences are MDHEN and SYDVKM. The CDR3 DNA is TGTGCCAGCATTACCCCCGGGGCGCCGGGGGTGCCCCAGCATTTT. Residues: CASITPGAPGVPQHF.

Remarks on this clone: Other DNA sequences of this sample code for an identical CDR3. This chain uses TRBV7-9 with TRBJ1-3, with D possibly matching TRBD1 (5 bases). V was trimmed by 2 bases and J by 0 bases, leaving 8 bases between them. Germline V gene data show CDR1 as SEHNR and CDR2 as FQNEAQ (reference sequence). The CDR3 length is 15 residues. In DNA form, the CDR3 reads TGTGCCAGCAGCTTAAGGGGAAGCTCTGGAAACACCATATATTTT. This encodes CASSLRGSSGNTIYF.

V usage is TRBV10-3 and J usage is TRBJ1-2, with D unresolved. The CDR3 is 11 amino acids. Trimming took off 7 bases at V and 2 bases at J, with 5 bases between the two ends. Per the germline V gene, CDR1 is ENHRY and CDR2 is SYGVKD. CDR3 loop: CAIKTNYGYTF. Here the CDR3 DNA reads TGTGCCATCAAGACCAACTATGGCTACACCTTC.

V gene TRBV9 combines with J gene TRBJ1-1; TRBD1 matches 7 bases. The V and J ends lost 4 bases and 1 base, in that order; junction bases with no gene match: 4. CDR3 size: 14 residues. Per germline, CDR1 SGDLS and CDR2 YYNGEE. CDR3 sequence (DNA): TGTGCCAGCAGCTCCTGGACAGGGAACACTGAAGCTTTCTTT. Encoded protein: CASSSWTGNTEAFF.

This chain joins TRBV19 and TRBJ1-2; D not certain. The CDR3 has 14 amino acids. Germline V gives CDR1 LNHDA, CDR2 SQIVND (reference sequence). V was clipped by 6 bases and J by 5 bases, with 16 bases between them. Here the CDR3 reads CASSSTGRSYGYTF. In DNA, the CDR3 is TGTGCCAGTAGCTCGACTGGACGAAGTTATGGCTACACCTTC.

The V call is TRBV6-5, the J call TRBJ1-2, with D possibly TRBD1 on 5 matching bases. This CDR3 is built from 15 residues. With 2 bases removed from V and 3 bases from J, the gap between germline ends came to 13 bases. The germline gives CDR1 MNHEY, CDR2 SVGAGI. Here the CDR3 reads CASSYSMGQYYGYTF. As DNA, the CDR3 is TGTGCCAGCAGTTACAGTATGGGGCAGTACTATGGCTACACCTTC.

V usage is TRBV7-3 and J usage is TRBJ2-4; D may be TRBD1 (7 bases). Germline CDR1 is SGHTA and CDR2 is FQGTGA. V was pared by 5 bases and J by 3 bases, with 11 bases between. The CDR3 has 14 residues. DNA for the CDR3: TGTGCCAGCAGCACCCAGGGGGGCAAAAACATTCAGTACTTC. This encodes CASSTQGGKNIQYF.

J is TRBJ1-2 and V is TRBV9; D is perhaps TRBD1 (5 bases). The CDR3 consists of 14 residues. Looked up from germline, CDR1 is SGDLS and CDR2 is YYNGEE. V shed 0 bases and J shed 3 bases, with 9 bases lying between them. Written as DNA, the CDR3 is TGTGCCAGCAGCGTAGGCAGGGCTCACTATGGCTACACCTTC. Translating gives CASSVGRAHYGYTF.

The chain carries TRBV19 and TRBJ1-6, with TRBD1 matching over 10 bases. This CDR3 comprises 16 residues. Losses at the gene ends were 5 bases for V and 5 bases for J; bases not matched to a gene: 6. The V gene's germline CDR1 is LNHDA and CDR2 SQIVND (reference sequence). The CDR3 nucleotides are TGTGCCAGTAGTTCCGCCGGGACAGGGGATAATTCACCCCTCCACTTT. Amino acids: CASSSAGTGDNSPLHF.

The V call is TRBV2, the J call TRBJ1-5, with a tentative D call TRBD1 (5 bases). Trimming cost V 1 base and J 1 base, with 23 bases left between them. This CDR3 contains 20 residues. Germline V gives CDR1 SNHLY, CDR2 FYNNEI. The CDR3 loop reads CASSEERTAVGEGSNQPQHF. As DNA, the CDR3 is TGTGCCAGCAGTGAAGAAAGGACGGCTGTGGGGGAAGGGAGCAATCAGCCCCAGCATTTT.

The chain couples TRBV11-2 to TRBJ1-5; 8 nucleotides agree with TRBD1. The V gene end was trimmed by 5 bases and the J gene end by 7 bases; junction bases not matched to a gene: 7. Per germline, CDR1 SGHAT and CDR2 FQNNGV. The CDR3 covers 14 residues. Here the CDR3 reads CASSLGTGGQPQHF. The CDR3 DNA sequence: TGTGCCAGCAGCCTTGGAACAGGGGGACAGCCCCAGCATTTT.

The chain couples TRBV7-2 to TRBJ2-7, with TRBD1 identical over 8 bases. Per the germline V gene, CDR1 is SGHTA and CDR2 is FQGNSA. With 5 bases clipped from V and 5 bases from J, the junction kept 8 bases outside the gene matches. The CDR3 sequence is 14 residues long. In DNA form, the CDR3 reads TGTGCCAGCAGCCCCCGACAGGGGTTCCACGAGCAGTACTTC. Amino acid sequence: CASSPRQGFHEQYF.

The chain has TRBV7-8 and TRBJ1-2; D call uncertain. The CDR3 has 18 amino acids. Germline V lookup: CDR1 SGHVS, CDR2 FQNEAQ. The V end was cut by 0 bases, the J end by 0 bases, with 17 bases between. CDR3 nucleotide sequence: TGTGCCAGCAGCTTAGCCGGTCAGATACTTACTTCTAACTATGGCTACACCTTC. Encoded protein: CASSLAGQILTSNYGYTF.

The CDR3 loop is CASSPSGTSYNEQFF. The CDR3 DNA reads as TGTGCCAGCAGTCCAAGCGGGACCTCCTACAATGAGCAGTTCTTC. The chain carries TRBV7-9 and TRBJ2-1, with 7 bases that match TRBD2. Germline CDR1 reads SEHNR; CDR2 reads FQNEAQ (reference sequence). CDR3 length equals 15 residues. Trimming removed 6 bases from V and 0 bases from J; junction bases left unmatched: 5.

The chain combines TRBV29-1 with TRBJ2-7; D is perhaps TRBD1 or TRBD2 (5 bases each). The V gene's germline CDR1 is SQVTM and CDR2 ANQGSEA. The CDR3 sequence is 13 residues long. Trimming stripped 3 bases from V and 4 bases from J, with 13 bases between. For the CDR3, the DNA is TGCAGCGTTGATGGGGGTACTGGGTACGAGCAGTACTTC. The encoded protein is CSVDGGTGYEQYF.

This clone was found once. The chain carries TRBV2 and TRBJ1-6; 10 positions agree with TRBD1. Germline CDR1 and CDR2: SNHLY and FYNNEI. With V trimmed by 4 bases and J by 10 bases, 4 bases remained unmatched. The CDR3 covers 14 residues. The CDR3 sequence: CASSGDRGISPLHF. CDR3 nucleotides: TGTGCCAGCAGTGGGGACAGGGGAATCTCACCCCTCCACTTT.